This T cell receptor (beta chain) emerged from a study of T cell clones after liver transplantation. Background on the study: Subjects received no induction therapy and standard immunosuppression until randomization at 12-24 months post-transplant. Study-wide findings and caveats: These preliminary findings come from unstandardized post-transplant sampling times. Graft donor-reactive T cells may have migrated into the graft rather than being deleted.

For this clone: No antigen is known for it.

The length of the CDR3 is 16 residues. The V and J ends lost 2 bases and 8 bases, in that order; junction bases with no gene match: 4. Clones were sequenced by immunoSEQ multiplex PCR, and TCRdb holds only the in-frame ones, with some missing. The table includes fewer than 85,000 clones, roughly 83% detected once. Thawed unstimulated PBMCs were FACS-sorted by CD3, CD4 and CD8 into two populations. This TCR was recovered from a human patient who received a liver transplant. Some T cells may be the graft donor's. This material consisted of CD4+ T cells from blood, taken at the 22-month timepoint. This chain links TRBV23-1 with TRBJ2-1, with 15 bases that match TRBD2. TRBV23-1 is an ORF for which the function is uncertain. In nucleotides, the CDR3 is TGCGCCAGCAGTCAAAACGGACTAGCGGGAGGGGATGAGCAGTTCTTC. Amino acids: CASSQNGLAGGDEQFF.